The clone carrying this T cell receptor beta chain was seen a handful of times. No antigen is known for it. This entry is derived from a study of beta chain features in type 1 diabetes. Background on the study: Regarding age, gender and cell yields, patients proved similar to healthy donors. Investigators examined some 100,000,000 sorted cells across all samples.

Expressed TCRB transcripts were sequenced after all isolated RNA was converted to cDNA. Naive, central memory and regulatory T cell samples averaged around 3.9 million reads. TCRdb's table, derived via immunoSEQ multiplex PCR, lists solely in-frame clones and lacks some. The sample carries about 30,000 clones, approximately 51% recorded once. Once sorted, every population was more than 95% pure. Findings of the study overall: Researchers report that Type 1 diabetes patients had moderately but significantly shorter TCRB CDR3s across all four CD4+ subsets.

The CDR3 length is 13 residues. Trimming removed 5 bases at V and 5 bases at J, with 10 bases between. Germline CDR1 and CDR2: LNHDA and SQIVND (reference sequence). Sequences were obtained from Tregs from blood. V gene TRBV19 combines with J gene TRBJ1-5; tentatively, D is TRBD1 (6 bases). The clonotype was recovered from a woman between 18 and 30 years old with type 1 diabetes. CDR3 sequence: CASSVQGDQPQHF. CDR3 nucleotide sequence: TGTGCCAGTAGTGTACAGGGAGATCAGCCCCAGCATTTT.